The T cell receptor beta chain under discussion was sequenced for a study of cytomegalovirus exposure and HLA in healthy donors. In regard to this clone: Its cognate antigen is unknown.

Study observations and caveats: Within a later analysis, the majority of CMV-associated TCR beta chains appeared HLA-restricted.

V lost 0 bases to trimming and J lost 6 bases, with 12 bases between them. The germline CDR1 and CDR2 sequences are ENHRY and SYGVKD. This CDR3 contains 15 residues. The PCR used 60 Vbeta and 13 Jbeta primers. The table came from immunoSEQ multiplex PCR; TCRdb's copy has only in-frame clones and leaves some out. The table lists 180,000 or so clones, approximately 83% of them singletons. The chain couples TRBV10-3 to TRBJ1-5; TRBD1 might be the D (6 bases). This receptor was obtained from a man aged 18 to 35 in good health and CMV-seropositive. Sequencing was carried out using PBMCs. The CDR3 nucleotides are TGTGCCATCAGTGAGTCGACTCAGGGGATTCAGCCCCAGCATTTT. As protein: CAISESTQGIQPQHF.